A selection of T cell receptor beta chains follows, all from one sample in a study of control samples from healthy donors and cancer patients. Repertoires were generated with immunoSEQ multiplex PCR, while TCRdb's copy carries only in-frame clones and drops some. The sample lists 63,000 or so clones; around nine tenths were seen once. The sequenced material came from PBMCs. These receptors came from a man in his sixties with colorectal cancer. CDR3s include the opening cysteine and the closing phenylalanine or tryptophan. The D gene is left open where the match is weak. For some rows the clone size is stated as once, few or many, or as a class when expanded; others skip it.

d_call	clone_size	v_call	j_call	cdr3_nt	cdr3_aa
-	-	TRBV7-9	TRBJ2-5	TGTGCCAGCAGCTTAACGGTCCCCGGGGGAGTAGGGGAGACCCAGTACTTC	CASSLTVPGGVGETQYF
TRBD2	few	TRBV6-2/TRBV6-3	TRBJ2-7	TGTGCCAGCAGCCTGACTAGCGGATCCTCCTACGAGCAGTACTTC	CASSLTSGSSYEQYF
-	-	TRBV28	TRBJ2-1	TGTGCCAGCTGCAGGGGCTACAATGAGCAGTTCTTC	CASCRGYNEQFF
TRBD1	-	TRBV6-5	TRBJ1-5	TGTGCCAGCACTACAGGGGAAAGCAATCAGCCCCAGCATTTT	CASTTGESNQPQHF
-	-	TRBV28	TRBJ1-1	TGTGCCGCGGGTGGACAGATGAACACTGAAGCTTTCTTT	CAAGGQMNTEAFF
-	-	TRBV6-8	TRBJ2-5	TGTGCCAGTCCCACCTGGGGCACCTACCAAGAGACCCAGTACTTC	CASPTWGTYQETQYF
TRBD2	-	TRBV29-1	TRBJ2-7	TGCAGCGTTGAAGCCCCTAGCGGGGGACACGAGCAGTACTTC	CSVEAPSGGHEQYF
TRBD1	-	TRBV2	TRBJ2-1	TGTGCCAGCAATGGACAGGGGGTCTGGAATGAGCAGTTCTTC	CASNGQGVWNEQFF
-	-	TRBV18	TRBJ2-3	TGTGCCAGCTCCCGGGGCCGCACAGATACGCAGTATTTT	CASSRGRTDTQYF
-	-	TRBV6-2/TRBV6-3	TRBJ1-2	TGTGCCAGCAGTTACGGACACTACTATGGCTACACCTTC	CASSYGHYYGYTF
TRBD1	-	TRBV27	TRBJ1-5	TGTGCCAGCACCAGGACAGGGGGAGTCCTTGAGCCCCAGCATTTT	CASTRTGGVLEPQHF
-	-	TRBV5-4	TRBJ2-5	TGTGCCAGCAGCTTGGGGGGTGGCGAGACCCAGTACTTC	CASSLGGGETQYF
TRBD2	-	TRBV3-1/TRBV3-2	TRBJ2-1	TGTGCCAGCAGTTACAATCCGGGACTAGCGGAAGGCTCCTACAATGAGCAGTTCTTC	CASSYNPGLAEGSYNEQFF
-	-	TRBV18	TRBJ2-3	TGTGCCAGCTCACCAGTGGAAACTAGCACAGATACGCAGTATTTT	CASSPVETSTDTQYF
TRBD2	-	TRBV4-1	TRBJ2-3	TGCGCCAGCAGCCGAAGAAGCTTAGCGGGGAGCACAGATACGCAGTATTTT	CASSRRSLAGSTDTQYF
-	-	TRBV10-3	TRBJ1-5	TGTGCCATCAGTGAGTTCGACCGGACAAATGGGCCCCAGCATTTT	CAISEFDRTNGPQHF
TRBD1	-	TRBV19	TRBJ2-6	TGTGCCAGTAAGCGGGACAGGGGCCTCTCTGGGGCCAACGTCCTGACTTTC	CASKRDRGLSGANVLTF
TRBD2	-	TRBV27	TRBJ2-7	TGTGCCAGCAGTTTCTTAGGAGGGACTATCGTCGAGCAGTACTTC	CASSFLGGTIVEQYF
-	-	TRBV4-2	TRBJ1-2	TGTGCCAGCAGCCAAGACAGGGCAATATATGGCTACACCTTC	CASSQDRAIYGYTF
-	-	TRBV7-7	TRBJ2-7	TGTGCCAGCAGCTTAGCATACTCCGGGCTAACCTACGAGCAGTACTTC	CASSLAYSGLTYEQYF
-	once	TRBV10-3	TRBJ1-1	TGTGCCATCAGTGATGGGCCCCGCGGAGTGTTCTTT	CAISDGPRGVFF
TRBD1	-	TRBV3-1/TRBV3-2	TRBJ2-7	TGTGCCAGCAGCCCGGGACAGATCCTCTCCTACGAGCAGTACTTC	CASSPGQILSYEQYF
-	-	TRBV3-1/TRBV3-2	TRBJ2-5	TGTGCCAGCGGGGGCAGGGTTACGGAGACCCAGTACTTC	CASGGRVTETQYF
-	-	TRBV6-1	TRBJ2-7	TGTGCCAGCAGTGAATTTTCCTACGAGCAGTACTTC	CASSEFSYEQYF
TRBD1	-	TRBV9	TRBJ2-3	TGTGCCAGCAGCGGCGGAATGGGACAGGGGGCAGATACGCAGTATTTT	CASSGGMGQGADTQYF
-	-	TRBV23-1	TRBJ2-5	TGCGCCAGCAGTCAATTTAGGGGCGGCAAAGAGACCCAGTACTTC	CASSQFRGGKETQYF
-	-	TRBV25-1	TRBJ1-6	TGCGCCAGCAGCGGCACTTCAAATTCACCCCTCCACTTT	CASSGTSNSPLHF
TRBD1	-	TRBV13	TRBJ1-6	TGTGCCAGCAGCCCGGACAGGGGAAATTCACCCCTCCACTTT	CASSPDRGNSPLHF
-	few	TRBV7-9	TRBJ1-3	TGTGCCAGCAGCCCATACGGGAGCTCTGGAAACACCATATATTTT	CASSPYGSSGNTIYF
TRBD1	-	TRBV6-6	TRBJ2-7	TGTGCCAGCAGTTACCGGACAGGGGGCTACGAGCAGTACTTC	CASSYRTGGYEQYF
-	-	TRBV4-1	TRBJ1-5	TGCGCCAGCAGCCAGGGACTAACGGAGCCCCAGCATTTT	CASSQGLTEPQHF
-	-	TRBV19	TRBJ2-3	TGTGCCAGTAGTGCGGTTCTTAGCACAGATACGCAGTATTTT	CASSAVLSTDTQYF
-	-	TRBV19	TRBJ1-3	TGTGCCAGTAGCAGGGACCTAGGAAACACCATATATTTT	CASSRDLGNTIYF
-	-	TRBV18	TRBJ2-5	TGTGCCAGCTCCAAGGGGCCGGGGCAAGAGACCCAGTACTTC	CASSKGPGQETQYF
-	-	TRBV7-2	TRBJ2-1	TGTGCCAGCAGCTTAGACACTAGCAGCTATGAGCAGTTCTTC	CASSLDTSSYEQFF
-	-	TRBV19	TRBJ2-1	TGTGCCAGTAGTATCGAAGCAGGGGAGCAGTTCTTC	CASSIEAGEQFF
-	-	TRBV6-2/TRBV6-3	TRBJ2-3	TGTGCCAGCAGTTCCTACACAGATACGCAGTATTTT	CASSSYTDTQYF
TRBD1	-	TRBV9	TRBJ2-1	TGTGCCAGCAGCGTGACAGGGGGGGCCAATGAGCAGTTCTTC	CASSVTGGANEQFF
TRBD2	-	TRBV12-3/TRBV12-4	TRBJ2-5	TGTGCCAGCAGACCGGGGGGGCTCCAGACCCAGTACTTC	CASRPGGLQTQYF
TRBD2	-	TRBV5-1	TRBJ2-3	TGCGCCAGCAGCTTGTTGGCTAGCGGGGGACCCACAGATACGCAGTATTTT	CASSLLASGGPTDTQYF
TRBD1	once	TRBV2	TRBJ1-1	TGTGCCAGCAGTGGAGACAGGGTAGGATTGAACACTGAAGCTTTCTTT	CASSGDRVGLNTEAFF
-	-	TRBV7-9	TRBJ2-3	TGTGCCAGCAGCGACAGGAGCACAGATACGCAGTATTTT	CASSDRSTDTQYF
-	once	TRBV3-1/TRBV3-2	TRBJ1-5	TGTGCCAGCAGCCAGACAGGTCAAGCTGGGAATCAGCCCCAGCATTTT	CASSQTGQAGNQPQHF
-	-	TRBV7-3	TRBJ2-1	TGTGCCAGCAGCCGGTTCGAGGGCGAGCAGTTCTTC	CASSRFEGEQFF
-	-	TRBV28	TRBJ1-6	TGTGCCAGCAGTTACAGCTCCTATAATTCACCCCTCCACTTT	CASSYSSYNSPLHF
-	once	TRBV30	TRBJ1-5	TGTGCCTGGAGTGTACAGGGCAATCAGCCCCAGCATTTT	CAWSVQGNQPQHF
-	-	TRBV30	TRBJ2-3	TGTGCCTGGTCGGAACAGGCCCCGGATACGCAGTATTTT	CAWSEQAPDTQYF
-	once	TRBV29-1	TRBJ2-3	TGCAGCGCCGCGGCCATTCGCACAGATACGCAGTATTTT	CSAAAIRTDTQYF
-	-	TRBV6-5	TRBJ1-5	TGTGCCAGCAGGGTTTCCGTGAATAGCAATCAGCCCCAGCATTTT	CASRVSVNSNQPQHF
-	-	TRBV7-9	TRBJ2-7	TGTGCCAGCAGCCATGGGGGCAACGAGCAGTACTTC	CASSHGGNEQYF
-	-	TRBV7-2	TRBJ1-5	TGTGCCAGCAGCTTAGCCAGGAACCAGCCCCAGCATTTT	CASSLARNQPQHF
-	-	TRBV28	TRBJ1-6	TGTGCCAGCAGTTTGATCCGGGTGGAAAATAATTCACCCCTCCACTTT	CASSLIRVENNSPLHF
TRBD2	few	TRBV6-1	TRBJ2-7	TGTGCCAGCAGTGGCGCCCGACTAGCCGCCACCTACGAGCAGTACTTC	CASSGARLAATYEQYF
-	-	TRBV28	TRBJ1-3	TGTGCCGGCTACTCTGGAAACACCATATATTTT	CAGYSGNTIYF